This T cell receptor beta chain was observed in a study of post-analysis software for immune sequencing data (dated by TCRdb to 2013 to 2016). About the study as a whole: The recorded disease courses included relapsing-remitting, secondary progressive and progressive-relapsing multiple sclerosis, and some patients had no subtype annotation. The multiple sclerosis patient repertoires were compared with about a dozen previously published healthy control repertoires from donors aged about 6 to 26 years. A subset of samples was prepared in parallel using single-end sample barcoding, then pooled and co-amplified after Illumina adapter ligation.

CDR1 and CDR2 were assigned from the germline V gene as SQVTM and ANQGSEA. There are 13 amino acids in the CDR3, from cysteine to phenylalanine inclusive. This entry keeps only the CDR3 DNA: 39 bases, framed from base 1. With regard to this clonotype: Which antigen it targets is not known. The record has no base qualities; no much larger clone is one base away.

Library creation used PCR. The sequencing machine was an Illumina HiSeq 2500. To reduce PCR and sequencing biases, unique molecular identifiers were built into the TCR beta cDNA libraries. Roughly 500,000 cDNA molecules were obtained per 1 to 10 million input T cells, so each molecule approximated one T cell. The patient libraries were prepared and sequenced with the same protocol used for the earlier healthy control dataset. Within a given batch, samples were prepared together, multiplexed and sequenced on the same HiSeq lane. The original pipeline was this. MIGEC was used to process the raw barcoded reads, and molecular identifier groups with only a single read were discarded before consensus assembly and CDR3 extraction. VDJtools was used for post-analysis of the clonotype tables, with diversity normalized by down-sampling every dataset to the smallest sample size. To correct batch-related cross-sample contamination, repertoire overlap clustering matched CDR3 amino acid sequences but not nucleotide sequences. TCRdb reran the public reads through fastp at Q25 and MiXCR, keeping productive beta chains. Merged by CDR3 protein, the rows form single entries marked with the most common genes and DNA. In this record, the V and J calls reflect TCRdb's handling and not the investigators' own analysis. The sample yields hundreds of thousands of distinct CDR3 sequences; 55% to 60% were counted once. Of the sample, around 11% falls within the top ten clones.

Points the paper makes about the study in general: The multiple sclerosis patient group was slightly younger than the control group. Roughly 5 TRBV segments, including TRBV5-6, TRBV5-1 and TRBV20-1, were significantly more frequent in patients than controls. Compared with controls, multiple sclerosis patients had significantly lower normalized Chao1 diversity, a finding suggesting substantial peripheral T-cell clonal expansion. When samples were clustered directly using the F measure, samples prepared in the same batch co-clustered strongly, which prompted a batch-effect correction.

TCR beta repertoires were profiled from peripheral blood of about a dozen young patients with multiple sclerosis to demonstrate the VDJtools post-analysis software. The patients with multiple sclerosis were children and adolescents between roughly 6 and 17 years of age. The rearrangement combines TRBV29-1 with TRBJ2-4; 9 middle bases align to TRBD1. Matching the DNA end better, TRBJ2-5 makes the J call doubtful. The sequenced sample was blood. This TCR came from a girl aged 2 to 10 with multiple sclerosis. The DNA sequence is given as TGCAGCGAAAAAGGGGGACAGGGAGAGACCCAGTACTTC. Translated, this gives CSEKGGQGETQYF.